This T cell receptor beta chain was found in a study of shared clonotypes between healthy human individuals (dated by TCRdb to the early 2020s). Looking at the study overall: A couple of women and a few men aged 18 to 49 years were included in the cohort. Each donor's leukapheresis produced roughly between about 0.9 and 9.5 billion PBMCs. For each donor, CD4 naive and CD4 memory were each run on three plates, CD8 naive on two plates, and CD8 memory on one plate. To estimate repertoire size and how much clonotypes are shared between individuals, the study performed deep sequencing of blood TCR repertoires from 4 to 6 healthy adults. Different laboratories and diverse techniques were used to prepare libraries and sequence TCR repertoires, to increase sequencing depth and limit assay-specific biases. On the study overall, not on this receptor specifically: Incomplete sequencing was indicated by rarefaction of sorted-subset datasets, despite the large sequencing depth. When several donors were compared, the shared fraction of clonotypes was around 5% for naive CD4, roughly 3.4% for naive CD8, roughly 2.5% for memory CD4, and less than 0.45% for memory CD8. Based on pairwise subsampling, the degree of clonotype sharing among donors was expected to be affected by sequencing depth. Clonotypes shared by all four sorted-subset donors showed higher generation probabilities than non-shared clonotypes. Because the study included a small number of donors, the genetic and exposure-history diversity represented was limited. Naive subsets generally had larger estimated clonotype richness than memory subsets. Sampling was limited to blood, and TCR repertoires in tissue likely differ from TCR repertoires in blood.

CD8 naive samples were CD45RO-negative cells positively selected for CCR7, giving a CD45RA+CCR7+ population that excluded TemRA cells. The donors were healthy, HIV-negative adults who had no recently reported acute infections or vaccinations. Every donor was a Caucasian adult residing in Nashville, Tennessee, USA. Blood was collected by leukapheresis, and PBMCs were isolated by Ficoll-Histopaque density gradient centrifugation and then cryopreserved in liquid nitrogen vapor phase. Purity and quantity of every magnetically sorted T cell population were checked by analytical flow cytometry. Genomic DNA was isolated from each sorted fraction and quantified by UV absorbance on a Nanodrop 2000c. Using the deep immunoSEQ assay, TCR CDR3 regions were amplified from genomic DNA by multiplex PCR. Extracted genomic DNA from each cell subset was spread evenly across all wells of several immunoSEQ 96-well plates, with each plate serving as a replicate. For sorted subsets, approximately 210 ng genomic DNA, equal to some 30,000 T cell genomes, was loaded into each replicate PCR. The purified libraries were quantified using a Qubit 3.0 fluorometer, sized with a Bioanalyzer 2100, and then quantified again using the KAPA Library Quantification kit. A separate single-read 150-cycle Illumina NextSeq 550 flow cell was used to sequence each immunoSEQ 96-well plate. In the authors' own workflow: Because the immunoSEQ output included only junctional sequences and no quality scores, the filtering could not be the same as the filtering used for full-length reads. To assign V/J genes and CDR3, sequences were annotated against IMGT germline references using PyIR, a Python wrapper for IgBLAST v1.9. Any read was removed if the V/J assignment was weak (E-value above 1e-6), the CDR3 was missing, or the read contained stop codons, out-of-frame junctions, or ambiguous translated residues. A V3J clonotype was defined by an identical inferred V gene, J gene, and CDR3 amino acid sequence. The percentage overlap between two repertoires was calculated by dividing the number of shared unique clonotypes by the size of the smaller repertoire. Repertoire richness was assessed with RTK rarefaction, the Chao1 estimator, and Recon v2.1 estimates of unobserved clonotypes. OLGA was used to compute generation probabilities for all TCRbeta clonotypes that the gDNA method yielded from a handful of donors. Drawn from immuneACCESS, this table holds only the in-frame rearrangements with V and J called that TCRdb kept. Clones are partly lost; checked studies trace under half to an unresolved V gene and leave the rest unexplained. The D gene and trimming were derived from the DNA, and the V and J assignments and clone size from that table. This sample gives about 2.1 million clones in total; 85% to 95% of them show up just once. More than 1.5% of the sample belongs to the ten largest clones.

This clone occurred a few times. The antigen it recognizes is unknown. No quality values exist for individual bases; no much larger clone is one base distant. The same CDR3 can be traced to other DNA sequences in this sample. The receptor was derived from a man aged 18 to 30 in good health. Some clones in this sample may be carry-over from other donors' samples. What was sequenced was naive CD8+ T cells from PBMCs. The cell subset or site label, read with the paper, signifies: CD45RA+CCR7+.

The CDR3 region: CASSVGGRTEAFF. The DNA is as follows: TGTGCCAGCAGCGTAGGGGGGAGGACTGAAGCTTTCTTT. This receptor chain uses TRBV9 and TRBJ1-1; a tentative D call is TRBD1 (5 bases match). CDR1 and CDR2, per the germline V gene, are SGDLS and YYNGEE. V is reduced by 0 bases and J by 5 bases, leaving a spacing of 8 bases between them. The CDR3 runs 13 amino acids, cysteine and phenylalanine included. Only the CDR3 portion is preserved as DNA: 39 bases, with reading frame beginning at the first base. Full variable domain (CDR3 extended with the reference TRBV9 and TRBJ1-1 proteins): DSGVTQTPKHLITATGQRVTLRCSPRSGDLSVYWYQQSLDQGLQFLIQYYNGEERAKGNILERFSAQQFPDLHSELNLSSLELGDSALYFCASSVGGRTEAFFGQGTRLTVV.